This section outlines one TCR beta chain sequence together with its context. Original data processing: Amplification of reference gene primers provided the estimated nucleated cell counts. TCRdb's table, derived via immunoSEQ multiplex PCR, lists solely in-frame clones and lacks some. The V and J calls and clone size come from that table; D and trimming were worked out from the DNA. The repertoire holds about 9,000 clones, with approximately 81% as singletons. Germline assignment: CDR1 LNHDA and CDR2 SQIVND (reference sequence). The V gene end was trimmed by 8 bases and the J gene end by 2 bases; junction bases not matched to a gene: 9. CDR3 length: 15 residues. This entry comes from a study of blood T cell repertoires in COVID-19. In the study overall: COVID-19 samples, acute and convalescent, were from the United States, Italy and Spain. Sample material is recorded as cDNA or gDNA derived from T cells, B-cell-depleted T cells, or PBMCs.

This receptor was obtained from a human donor in a cohort sampled during active COVID-19. The V gene is TRBV19, the J gene TRBJ2-7; 10 bases are a match to TRBD1. Sequencing used peripheral blood. The CDR3 nucleotides read TGTGCCAGTGGTTTAGGGACAGGGGCTGCCTACGAGCAGTACTTC. This codes for CASGLGTGAAYEQYF.